The clone carrying this TCR beta chain has only a few counts. The antigen is not known. TCR alpha and beta CDR3 regions were amplified from RNA using iRepertoire nested multiplex PCR. Each CDR3 protein gets one entry after TCRdb re-called the multiplex PCR reads with MiXCR. This table has approximately 130,000 distinct CDR3 sequences, approximately 24% appearing once. The data stem from a study of glioma-infiltrating T cells. General observations from the study: Non-neoplastic patients had below-expected tissue-blood divergence, while all gliomas exceeded expectation.

The source of this sequence is a human donor with low-grade glioma or glioblastoma, undergoing nonglioma brain surgery, or in good health (not recorded which). The sample comprised glioma tissue, nonneoplastic brain tissue, or PBMCs (not recorded which).

The CDR3 here is CASSTGGGGARTQYF. CDR3 DNA sequence: TGTGCCAGCAGCACAGGTGGCGGGGGGGCCCGGACCCAGTACTTC. The rearrangement joins TRBV7-9 to TRBJ2-5; 9 bases align to TRBD2. This CDR3 is built from 15 residues. CDR1 is SEHNR and CDR2 is FQNEAQ in the germline V gene (reference sequence). The V gene end was trimmed by 5 bases and the J gene end by 7 bases; junction bases not matched to a gene: 11. Supplemented by reference TRBV7-9 and TRBJ2-5, the full variable domain reads DTGVSQNPRHKITKRGQNVTFRCDPISEHNRLYWYRQTLGQGPEFLTYFQNEAQLEKSRLLSDRFSAERPKGSFSTLEIQRTEQGDSAMYLCASSTGGGGARTQYFGPGTRLLVL.